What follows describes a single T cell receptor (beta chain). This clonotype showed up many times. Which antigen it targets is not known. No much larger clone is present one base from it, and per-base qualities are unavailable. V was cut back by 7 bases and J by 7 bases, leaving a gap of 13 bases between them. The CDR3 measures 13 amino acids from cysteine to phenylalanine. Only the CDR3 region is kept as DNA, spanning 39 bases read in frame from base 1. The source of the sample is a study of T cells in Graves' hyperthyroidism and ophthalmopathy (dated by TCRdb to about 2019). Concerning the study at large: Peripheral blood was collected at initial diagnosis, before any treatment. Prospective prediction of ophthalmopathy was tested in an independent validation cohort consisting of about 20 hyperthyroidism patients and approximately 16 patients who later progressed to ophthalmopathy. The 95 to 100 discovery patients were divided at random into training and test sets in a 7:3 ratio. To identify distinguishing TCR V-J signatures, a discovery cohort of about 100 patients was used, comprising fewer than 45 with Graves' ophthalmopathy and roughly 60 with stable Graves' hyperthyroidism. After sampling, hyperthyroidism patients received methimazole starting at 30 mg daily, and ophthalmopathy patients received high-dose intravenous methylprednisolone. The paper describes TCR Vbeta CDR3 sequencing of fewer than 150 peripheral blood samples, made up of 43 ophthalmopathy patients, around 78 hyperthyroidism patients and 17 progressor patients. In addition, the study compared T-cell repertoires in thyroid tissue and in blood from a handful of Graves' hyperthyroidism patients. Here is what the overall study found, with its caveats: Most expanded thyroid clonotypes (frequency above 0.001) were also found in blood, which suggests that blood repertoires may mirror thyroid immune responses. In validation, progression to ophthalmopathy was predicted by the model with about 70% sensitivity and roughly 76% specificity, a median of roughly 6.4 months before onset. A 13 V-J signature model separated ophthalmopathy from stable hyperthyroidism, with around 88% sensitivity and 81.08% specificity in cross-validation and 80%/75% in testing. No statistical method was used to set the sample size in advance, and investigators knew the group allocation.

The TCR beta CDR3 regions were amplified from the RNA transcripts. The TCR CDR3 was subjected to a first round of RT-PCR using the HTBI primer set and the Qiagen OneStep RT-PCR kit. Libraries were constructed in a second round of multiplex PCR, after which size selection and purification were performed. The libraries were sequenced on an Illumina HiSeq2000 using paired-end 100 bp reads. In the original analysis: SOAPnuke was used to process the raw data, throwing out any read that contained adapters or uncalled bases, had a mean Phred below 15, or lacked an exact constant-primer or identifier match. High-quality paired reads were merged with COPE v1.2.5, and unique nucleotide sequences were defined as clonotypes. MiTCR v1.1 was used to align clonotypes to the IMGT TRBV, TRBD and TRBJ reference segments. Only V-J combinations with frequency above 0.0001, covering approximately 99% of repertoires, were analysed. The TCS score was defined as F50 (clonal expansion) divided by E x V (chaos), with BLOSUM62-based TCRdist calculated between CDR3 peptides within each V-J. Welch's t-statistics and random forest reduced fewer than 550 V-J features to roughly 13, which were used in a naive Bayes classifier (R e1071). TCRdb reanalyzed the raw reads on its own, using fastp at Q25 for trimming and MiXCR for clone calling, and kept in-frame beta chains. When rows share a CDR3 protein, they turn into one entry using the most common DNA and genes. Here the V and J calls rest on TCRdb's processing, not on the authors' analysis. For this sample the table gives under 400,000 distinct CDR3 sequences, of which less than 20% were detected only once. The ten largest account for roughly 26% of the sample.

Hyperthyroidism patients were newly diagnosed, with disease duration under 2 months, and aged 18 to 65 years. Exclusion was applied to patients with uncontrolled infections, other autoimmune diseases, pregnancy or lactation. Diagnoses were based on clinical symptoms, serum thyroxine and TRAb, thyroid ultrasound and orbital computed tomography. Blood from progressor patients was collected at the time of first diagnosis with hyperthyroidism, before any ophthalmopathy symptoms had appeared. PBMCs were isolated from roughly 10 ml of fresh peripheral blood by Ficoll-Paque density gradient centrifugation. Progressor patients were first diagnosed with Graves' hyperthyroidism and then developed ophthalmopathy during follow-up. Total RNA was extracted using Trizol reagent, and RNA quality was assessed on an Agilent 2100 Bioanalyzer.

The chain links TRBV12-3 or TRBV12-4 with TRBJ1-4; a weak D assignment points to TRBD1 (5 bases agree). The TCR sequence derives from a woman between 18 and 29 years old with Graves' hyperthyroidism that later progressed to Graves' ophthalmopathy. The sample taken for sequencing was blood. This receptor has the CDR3 CASTSQALEKLFF. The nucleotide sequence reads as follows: TGTGCCAGCACCTCACAGGCTCTTGAAAAACTGTTTTTT.